This T cell receptor (beta chain) comes out of a study of blood T cells in healthy people across ages. For the study at large: Per two T cells, template switching captured roughly one barcoded beta molecule.

Study-level findings and limits: Unsorted PBMCs blocked a conclusive comparison of naive and antigen-experienced cells. Naive T cell percentage showed a strong correlation with the diversity of TCR beta.

The CDR3 has 14 amino acids. Per germline, CDR1 LNHDA and CDR2 SQIVND (reference sequence). V lost 4 bases and J lost 3; bases outside the gene matches: 4. In its sample, this clonotype was seen a few times. Antigen unknown. Sample-barcoded 5' priming and a J-beta primer mix drove a second PCR of about 6 to 12 cycles. TCRdb redid the calling of the 5' RACE reads with MiXCR, one entry per CDR3 protein. The sample carries about 730,000 distinct CDR3 sequences, roughly 44% recorded once. The chain carries TRBV19 and TRBJ2-3; 7 bases match TRBD1. The receptor comes from a woman aged 55 to 70 in good health. Sample: blood. CDR3 nucleotides: TGTGCCAGTAGTACCCCGACAGGGACAGATACGCAGTATTTT. Protein sequence: CASSTPTGTDTQYF.